This T cell receptor (beta chain) came from a study of TIL therapy for anti-PD-1-resistant metastatic lung cancer. Turning to the study itself: Patients then received nivolumab; progressors got lymphodepletion, TIL and IL-2. Half of patients were current or former smokers.

Stated time point: pre-treatment sample, taken before nivolumab and TIL therapy. The germline V gene has CDR1 SQVTM and CDR2 ANQGSEA. CDR3 length equals 11 residues. With 4 bases removed from V and 3 bases from J, the gap between germline ends came to 6 bases. This was the immunoSEQ v3 assay. Sequencing depth was some 2 million read pairs for survey level, about 5-6 million for deep. Clones were sequenced by immunoSEQ multiplex PCR, and TCRdb holds only the in-frame ones, with some missing. This sample has fewer than 60,000 clones; about 86% occur once, and the top ten carry about 5%. The specimen comprised blood, sampled at baseline. The receptor was derived from a person aged 25 to 80 with non-small cell lung cancer. The gene calls are TRBV29-1 and TRBJ1-1; no definite D call. The CDR3 reads CSVAFDTEAFF. The CDR3 DNA sequence: TGCAGCGTTGCCTTTGACACTGAAGCTTTCTTT.